This passage covers 10 T cell receptor beta chains from one sample sequenced in a study of T cell repertoires in cytomegalovirus infection. TCRdb ran MiXCR on the reads and lists one entry per CDR3 protein. The sample has a few hundred thousand distinct CDR3 sequences; 25% to 35% are singletons. Antigen specificity for these receptors is unknown. The source material was cultured PBMCs, sampled from culture after CMV antigen stimulation. Receptors were obtained from a human donor in good health (CMV status not recorded). Some clones in this sample may be carry-over from other donors' samples.

V and J are TRBV7-9 and TRBJ2-7; 7 bases fit TRBD1. Germline loops: CDR1 SEHNR, CDR2 FQNEAQ (reference sequence). V shed 1 base, J shed 6 bases, and the junction held 6 bases outside the gene matches. The CDR3 has 14 amino acids. The CDR3 DNA sequence: TGTGCCAGCAGCTTAGAAGGGGGCCGGAGCGAGCAGTACTTC. Its protein product is CASSLEGGRSEQYF.

The V and J genes are TRBV7-9 and TRBJ1-1; TRBD1 matches at 7 bases. Germline V gives CDR1 SEHNR, CDR2 FQNEAQ (reference sequence). V lost 5 bases and J lost 4; bases outside the gene matches: 7. The CDR3 loop spans 14 amino acids. The CDR3 region is CASSRQGGSTEAFF. Written as DNA, the CDR3 is TGTGCCAGCAGCCGACAGGGTGGAAGCACTGAAGCTTTCTTT.

J is TRBJ1-1 and V is TRBV7-9, with D perhaps matching TRBD1 (6 bases). The V gene's germline CDR1 is SEHNR and CDR2 FQNEAQ (reference sequence). The V and J ends lost 8 bases and 1 base respectively, with 11 bases between them. The CDR3 totals 13 residues. In DNA, the CDR3 is TGTGCCAGCCAGGGGTTCAGGAACACTGAAGCTTTCTTT. It yields the protein CASQGFRNTEAFF.

This chain links TRBV25-1 with TRBJ2-5; perhaps TRBD1 as D (6 bases). V lost 0 bases, J lost 4 bases, and 9 bases lay in between. The germline V gene encodes CDR1 MGHDK and CDR2 SYGVNS. This CDR3 is built from 14 residues. CDR3 DNA sequence: TGTGCCAGCAGTGAATATCCCAGGGGAGAGACCCAGTACTTC. Amino acid sequence: CASSEYPRGETQYF. Combining the CDR3 with reference TRBV25-1 and TRBJ2-5 gives the whole variable domain EADIYQTPRYLVIGTGKKITLECSQTMGHDKMYWYQQDPGMELHLIHYSYGVNSTEKGDLSSESTVSRIRTEHFPLTLESARPSHTSQYLCASSEYPRGETQYFGPGTRLLVL.

A few counts support this clonotype. The chain couples TRBV7-2 to TRBJ2-1, with 8 bases aligning to TRBD1. V shed 5 bases and J 5 bases; nucleotides not matched to a gene: 17. The CDR3 length is 18 residues. Germline V gene sequence: CDR1 SGHTA, CDR2 FQGNSA. CDR3 amino acids: CASSPRRIRDRPNNEQFF. The CDR3 bases are TGTGCCAGCAGCCCGAGACGTATAAGGGACAGGCCGAACAATGAGCAGTTCTTC.

This clonotype came up many times. This chain joins TRBV7-9 and TRBJ1-6; TRBD1 aligns across 8 bases. This CDR3 region has 16 residues. After removal of 5 bases from V and 7 bases from J, the junction contained 10 bases not matched to a gene. Per the germline V gene, CDR1 is SEHNR and CDR2 is FQNEAQ (reference sequence). CDR3 nucleotides: TGTGCCAGCAGCCCGCAGGGGGCGCTGGAAAATTCACCCCTCCACTTT. Translating gives CASSPQGALENSPLHF.

J is TRBJ1-1 and V is TRBV2; possibly TRBD1 for D (6 bases). The germline gives CDR1 SNHLY, CDR2 FYNNEI. V lost 6 bases and J lost 0, with 20 bases in between. The CDR3 loop spans 17 amino acids. The CDR3 coding sequence is TGTGCCAGCAGAGCAGGACCGGGACACAAAATGAACACTGAAGCTTTCTTT. Protein: CASRAGPGHKMNTEAFF.

The table lists this clonotype with a count of one. V is TRBV12-3 or TRBV12-4 and J is TRBJ2-5; TRBD2 aligns across 7 bases. V shed 7 bases, J shed 2 bases, and the junction held 10 bases outside the gene matches. The CDR3 has 15 residues. CDR3 sequence: CASTPAGRGQETQYF. CDR3 bases: TGTGCCAGCACCCCAGCGGGAAGGGGACAAGAGACCCAGTACTTC.

This clonotype was found many times. V and J are TRBV7-2 and TRBJ1-2; no clear D. Germline-derived CDR1 and CDR2 are SGHTA and FQGNSA. This CDR3 contains 15 residues. The V end lost 1 base, the J end lost 2 bases, and 11 bases lay between the germline ends. The CDR3 here is CASSLGAAGNYGYTF. CDR3 DNA: TGTGCCAGCAGCTTAGGGGCGGCGGGGAACTATGGCTACACCTTC.

This clonotype was recorded at least ten times. The chain couples TRBV7-8 to TRBJ2-1; 10 positions agree with TRBD2. Germline V gene lookup returns CDR1 SGHVS and CDR2 FQNEAQ. V trimming: 2 bases; J trimming: 6 bases; junction bases outside the gene matches: 16. This CDR3 comprises 19 residues. CDR3: CASSLKSGGVFGVLNEQFF. CDR3 nucleotide sequence: TGTGCCAGCAGCTTAAAGAGCGGGGGGGTCTTCGGGGTCCTCAATGAGCAGTTCTTC.